Listed below are T cell receptor beta chains from one sample, sequenced in a study of blood T cell repertoires in COVID-19. TCRdb's table, derived via immunoSEQ multiplex PCR, lists solely in-frame clones and lacks some. The table has around 190,000 clones, 88% seen once. The sequenced sample consisted of peripheral blood. The source is a man aged 45-65 years with COVID-19, enrolled during active disease. Each CDR3 is given with its conserved first and last residue. Fields, in order: J gene, D gene, clone size, V gene, CDR3 DNA, CDR3 protein. D genes are given only for firm matches. Rows give clone size only sometimes, using once, few, many, or a class for an expanded clone.

j_call: TRBJ2-7; d_call: .; clone_size: .; v_call: TRBV7-2; cdr3_nt: TGTGCCAGCAGCTTAACTACATACGAGCAGTACTTC; cdr3_aa: CASSLTTYEQYF
j_call: TRBJ2-1; d_call: TRBD2; clone_size: .; v_call: TRBV6-4; cdr3_nt: TGTGCCAGTTCTAGCGGCTATGAGCAGTTCTTC; cdr3_aa: CASSSGYEQFF
j_call: TRBJ1-3; d_call: .; clone_size: .; v_call: TRBV29-1; cdr3_nt: TGCAGCGTTGAGAGGAGGGGATCTGGAAACACCATATATTTT; cdr3_aa: CSVERRGSGNTIYF
j_call: TRBJ2-2; d_call: TRBD1; clone_size: .; v_call: TRBV5-1; cdr3_nt: TGCGCCAGCAGCCTAGGGGGCGGGAACACCGGGGAGCTGTTTTTT; cdr3_aa: CASSLGGGNTGELFF
j_call: TRBJ2-4; d_call: .; clone_size: .; v_call: TRBV6-6; cdr3_nt: TGTGCCAGCAGCGAAAACGGACAGAAAAACATTCAGTACTTC; cdr3_aa: CASSENGQKNIQYF
j_call: TRBJ1-2; d_call: TRBD1; clone_size: .; v_call: TRBV18; cdr3_nt: TGTGCCAGCTCACTAAACAGGGGGCAAGGCTACACCTTC; cdr3_aa: CASSLNRGQGYTF
j_call: TRBJ2-7; d_call: TRBD2; clone_size: .; v_call: TRBV4-1; cdr3_nt: TGCGCCAGCAGCCAAGGACTAGCGGTCTCCTACGAGCAGTACTTC; cdr3_aa: CASSQGLAVSYEQYF
j_call: TRBJ2-1; d_call: TRBD2; clone_size: .; v_call: TRBV5-1; cdr3_nt: TGCGCCCGCAGCTTGGGGGGGGGACTAGCGGTCCCCGAGCAGTTCTTC; cdr3_aa: CARSLGGGLAVPEQFF
j_call: TRBJ2-5; d_call: TRBD1; clone_size: .; v_call: TRBV2; cdr3_nt: TGTGCCAGCAGTGATTGGGGGACAGGTATTTCGACCCAGTACTTC; cdr3_aa: CASSDWGTGISTQYF
j_call: TRBJ2-5; d_call: TRBD2; clone_size: .; v_call: TRBV19; cdr3_nt: TGTGCCAGTAGTTTCGGGACTAGCGGGTTAGAGACCCAGTACTTC; cdr3_aa: CASSFGTSGLETQYF
j_call: TRBJ2-7; d_call: .; clone_size: .; v_call: TRBV6-5; cdr3_nt: TGTGCCAGCAGCCGGAGGATAGGTGACGAGCAGTACTTC; cdr3_aa: CASSRRIGDEQYF
j_call: TRBJ1-3; d_call: TRBD1; clone_size: .; v_call: TRBV18; cdr3_nt: TGTGCCAGCTCACCCTCGACAGGGAGAGGTGGAAACACCATATATTTT; cdr3_aa: CASSPSTGRGGNTIYF
j_call: TRBJ2-3; d_call: .; clone_size: .; v_call: TRBV30; cdr3_nt: TGTGCCTGGAGTCCCACACGACAGACCACAGATACGCAGTATTTT; cdr3_aa: CAWSPTRQTTDTQYF
j_call: TRBJ1-5; d_call: .; clone_size: .; v_call: TRBV2; cdr3_nt: TGTGCCAGCAGTGAAGTCTCCCGGCCCCAGCATTTT; cdr3_aa: CASSEVSRPQHF
j_call: TRBJ2-1; d_call: TRBD2; clone_size: .; v_call: TRBV18; cdr3_nt: TGTGCCAGCTCACCAAGGGGACTAGCGGGGGGGCACAATGAGCAGTTCTTC; cdr3_aa: CASSPRGLAGGHNEQFF
j_call: TRBJ1-1; d_call: .; clone_size: .; v_call: TRBV2; cdr3_nt: TGTGCCACACTGCAGGGGAGGGGGGGCCTTGAAGCTTTCTTT; cdr3_aa: CATLQGRGGLEAFF
j_call: TRBJ2-1; d_call: TRBD2; clone_size: .; v_call: TRBV2; cdr3_nt: TGTGCCAGCAGAGCTTGGACTAGCGGGACGAATGAGCAGTTCTTC; cdr3_aa: CASRAWTSGTNEQFF
j_call: TRBJ1-1; d_call: .; clone_size: .; v_call: TRBV10-3; cdr3_nt: TGTGCCATCAGTGTAAGTGTGGTAGAGAACACTGAAGCTTTCTTT; cdr3_aa: CAISVSVVENTEAFF
j_call: TRBJ2-4; d_call: TRBD2; clone_size: .; v_call: TRBV2; cdr3_nt: TGTGCCAGCAGTTCGAACCGACTAGCGGGGGGGCCTTATCCAAACATTCAGTACTTC; cdr3_aa: CASSSNRLAGGPYPNIQYF
j_call: TRBJ2-1; d_call: TRBD2; clone_size: .; v_call: TRBV4-2; cdr3_nt: TGTGCCAGCAGCCAAGATCTCACTAGCGGGGGGTACAATGAGCAGTTCTTC; cdr3_aa: CASSQDLTSGGYNEQFF
j_call: TRBJ2-3; d_call: TRBD2; clone_size: .; v_call: TRBV19; cdr3_nt: TGTGCCAGTAGTATCCCAAATCCAGGGGTCGGTAGCGGGATCGCAGATACGCAGTATTTT; cdr3_aa: CASSIPNPGVGSGIADTQYF
j_call: TRBJ1-2; d_call: .; clone_size: .; v_call: TRBV5-6; cdr3_nt: TGTGCCAGCAGCCCTCAGGGGAGAGGGTCGGGCTTCGGCTACACCTTC; cdr3_aa: CASSPQGRGSGFGYTF
j_call: TRBJ1-3; d_call: .; clone_size: .; v_call: TRBV15; cdr3_nt: TGTGCCACCAGCAGAGACATGGCACCCGGGTACACCATATATTTT; cdr3_aa: CATSRDMAPGYTIYF
j_call: TRBJ1-6; d_call: .; clone_size: .; v_call: TRBV27; cdr3_nt: TGTGCCAGCAGTTATCGACAGGCCTATAATTCACCCCTCCACTTT; cdr3_aa: CASSYRQAYNSPLHF
j_call: TRBJ1-2; d_call: .; clone_size: .; v_call: TRBV2; cdr3_nt: TGTGCCAGCAGGGCCGGGATCTATGGCTACACCTTC; cdr3_aa: CASRAGIYGYTF
j_call: TRBJ1-5; d_call: .; clone_size: .; v_call: TRBV5-8; cdr3_nt: TGTGCCAGCAGGCCTACAGGGAATCAGCCCCAGCATTTT; cdr3_aa: CASRPTGNQPQHF
j_call: TRBJ2-1; d_call: TRBD1; clone_size: .; v_call: TRBV18; cdr3_nt: TGTGCCAGCTCACCATCCGACAGGGAATACAACAATGAGCAGTTCTTC; cdr3_aa: CASSPSDREYNNEQFF
j_call: TRBJ2-7; d_call: TRBD1; clone_size: .; v_call: TRBV6-1; cdr3_nt: TGTGCCAGCAGTGAAGTTGGGACAGGGCCCGAGCAGTACTTC; cdr3_aa: CASSEVGTGPEQYF
j_call: TRBJ1-2; d_call: .; clone_size: once; v_call: TRBV5-1; cdr3_nt: TGCGCCAGCAGATTGACGGGAACTAACTATGGCTACACCTTC; cdr3_aa: CASRLTGTNYGYTF
j_call: TRBJ2-5; d_call: TRBD2; clone_size: .; v_call: TRBV2; cdr3_nt: TGTGCCAGCAGCCGATGGGGTAGCGGGGGGAAAAGAGAGACCCAGTACTTC; cdr3_aa: CASSRWGSGGKRETQYF
j_call: TRBJ1-1; d_call: .; clone_size: .; v_call: TRBV30; cdr3_nt: TGTGCCTGGAGTGTGGCGGACAGATCCGTAGCTTTCTTT; cdr3_aa: CAWSVADRSVAFF
j_call: TRBJ1-2; d_call: .; clone_size: .; v_call: TRBV4-3; cdr3_nt: TGCGCCAGCAGCCAAGATGGGGGAGGGGGGGTAGCTAACTATGGCTACACCTTC; cdr3_aa: CASSQDGGGGVANYGYTF
j_call: TRBJ2-2; d_call: .; clone_size: .; v_call: TRBV7-8; cdr3_nt: TGTGCCCTGCGGAGGGGACGCCCCCGCGGCAGCGGGGAGCTGTTTTTT; cdr3_aa: CALRRGRPRGSGELFF
j_call: TRBJ2-7; d_call: TRBD1; clone_size: .; v_call: TRBV5-6; cdr3_nt: TGTGCCAGCAGCTCAATAGACAGGGGCGAGCAGTACTTC; cdr3_aa: CASSSIDRGEQYF
j_call: TRBJ2-3; d_call: TRBD1; clone_size: .; v_call: TRBV7-8; cdr3_nt: TGTGCCAGCAGCTTGGACAGGGTGAGCACAGATACGCAGTATTTT; cdr3_aa: CASSLDRVSTDTQYF
j_call: TRBJ2-1; d_call: TRBD2; clone_size: .; v_call: TRBV6-5; cdr3_nt: TGTGCCAGCAGTTACGTTGCTAGCGGCAATGAGCAGTTCTTC; cdr3_aa: CASSYVASGNEQFF
j_call: TRBJ1-1; d_call: .; clone_size: .; v_call: TRBV28; cdr3_nt: TGTGCCAGCAGTTTATTTCAGGGCCTGAACACTGAAGCTTTCTTT; cdr3_aa: CASSLFQGLNTEAFF
j_call: TRBJ1-3; d_call: .; clone_size: few; v_call: TRBV7-9; cdr3_nt: TGTGCCAGCAGCTTAGTTGGGGGCGATGGAAACACCATATATTTT; cdr3_aa: CASSLVGGDGNTIYF
j_call: TRBJ1-3; d_call: TRBD1; clone_size: .; v_call: TRBV15; cdr3_nt: TGTGCCACCAGCAGAGGAGGACAGGGATCCGGAAACACCATATATTTT; cdr3_aa: CATSRGGQGSGNTIYF
j_call: TRBJ2-7; d_call: TRBD1; clone_size: .; v_call: TRBV7-2; cdr3_nt: TGTGCCAGCAGCCCCTGGGGACAGGGGTTTTCATCCTACGAGCAGTACTTC; cdr3_aa: CASSPWGQGFSSYEQYF
j_call: TRBJ1-1; d_call: TRBD1; clone_size: once; v_call: TRBV18; cdr3_nt: TGTGCCAGCCTACAGGGGGACACTGAAGCTTTCTTT; cdr3_aa: CASLQGDTEAFF
j_call: TRBJ1-1; d_call: TRBD1; clone_size: .; v_call: TRBV24-1; cdr3_nt: TGTGCCACCAGTGGCGGGACAGATGAAGCTTTCTTT; cdr3_aa: CATSGGTDEAFF
j_call: TRBJ2-7; d_call: .; clone_size: .; v_call: TRBV5-1; cdr3_nt: TGCGCCAGCAGCTTGTCGGAGGGCTACGAGCAGTACTTC; cdr3_aa: CASSLSEGYEQYF